The 2 T cell receptor beta chains below were found in one sample sequenced in a study of shared clonotypes between healthy human individuals. Clones were read by immunoSEQ multiplex PCR, and TCRdb kept only the in-frame ones, dropping some. The sample records 980,000 or so clones, roughly 72% being singletons. Sequencing was carried out using memory CD4+ T cells sorted from blood. Subset indicated: CD45RA-negative fraction. All receptors come from a young man in good health.

As concerns this clone: Other nucleotide sequences from this sample produce the same CDR3. This chain uses TRBV5-1 with TRBJ1-6; 7 positions agree with TRBD1. Germline V gene lookup returns CDR1 SGHRS and CDR2 YFSETQ. Trimming cost V 0 bases and J 9 bases; bases outside gene matches: 3. This CDR3 region has 14 residues. The CDR3 here is CASSLDRGGSPLHF. In DNA, the CDR3 is TGCGCCAGCAGCTTGGACAGGGGAGGTTCACCCCTCCACTTT.

This clone occurred once. The V and J genes are TRBV6-1 and TRBJ2-3; no definite D call. CDR1 is MNHNS and CDR2 is SASEGT in the germline V gene. With 0 bases removed from V and 2 bases from J, the gap between germline ends came to 9 bases. CDR3 length: 15 amino acids. The CDR3 coding sequence is TGTGCCAGCAGTGAAGCTGAACAGCCCACAGATACGCAGTATTTT. It is translated as CASSEAEQPTDTQYF.